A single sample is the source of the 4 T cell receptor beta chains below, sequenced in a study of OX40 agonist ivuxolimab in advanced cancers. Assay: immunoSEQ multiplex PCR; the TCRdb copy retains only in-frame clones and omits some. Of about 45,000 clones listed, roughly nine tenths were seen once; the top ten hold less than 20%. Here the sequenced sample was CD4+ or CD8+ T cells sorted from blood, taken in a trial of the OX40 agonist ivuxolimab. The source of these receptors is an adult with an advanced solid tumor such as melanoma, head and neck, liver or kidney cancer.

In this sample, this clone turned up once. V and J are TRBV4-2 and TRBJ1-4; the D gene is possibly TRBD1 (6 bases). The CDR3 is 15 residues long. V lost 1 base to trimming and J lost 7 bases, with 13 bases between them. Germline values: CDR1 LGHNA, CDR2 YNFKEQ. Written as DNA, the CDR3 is TGTGCCAGCAGCCAAGGGACGAGGGGGGGTGAAAAACTGTTTTTT. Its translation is CASSQGTRGGEKLFF.

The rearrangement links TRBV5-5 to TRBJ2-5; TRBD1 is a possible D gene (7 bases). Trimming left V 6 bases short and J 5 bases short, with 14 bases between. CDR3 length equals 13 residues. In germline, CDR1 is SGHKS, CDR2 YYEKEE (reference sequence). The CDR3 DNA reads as TGTGCCAGCAACCCAGCAGGGGGGGAGACCCAGTACTTC. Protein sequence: CASNPAGGETQYF.

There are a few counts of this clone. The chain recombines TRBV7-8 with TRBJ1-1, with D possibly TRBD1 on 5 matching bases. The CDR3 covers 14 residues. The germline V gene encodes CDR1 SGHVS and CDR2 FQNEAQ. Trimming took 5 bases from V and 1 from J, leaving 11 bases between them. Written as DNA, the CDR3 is TGTGCCAGCAGCCCCGCGAGGGGGAACACTGAAGCTTTCTTT. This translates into CASSPARGNTEAFF.

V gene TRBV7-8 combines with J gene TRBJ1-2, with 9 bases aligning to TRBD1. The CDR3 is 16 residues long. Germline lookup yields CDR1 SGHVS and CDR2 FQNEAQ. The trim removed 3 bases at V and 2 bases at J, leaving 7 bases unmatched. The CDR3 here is CASSLERDRVNYGYTF. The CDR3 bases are TGTGCCAGCAGCTTGGAACGGGACAGGGTAAACTATGGCTACACCTTC.